This TCR beta chain emerged from a study of response to subunit inactivated influenza vaccine. The study, taken as a whole, reports: Authors suggested seasonal influenza vaccinations each recruit few new T cells.

Trimming cost V 8 bases and J 1 base, with 11 bases left between them. The CDR3 is made up of 13 amino acids. Via MiXCR, TCRdb re-called the RT-PCR reads, giving one row per CDR3 protein. The table records about 190,000 distinct CDR3 sequences, about 15% of them present only once. This clonotype was seen only a few times. Its antigen is still unknown. This TCR was recovered from a man in his forties or fifties who received an inactivated influenza vaccine. The chain recombines TRBV12-3 or TRBV12-4 with TRBJ1-1; maybe TRBD1 (5 bases). Sequenced material: CD8+ T cells sorted from PBMCs, taken roughly 5 days after vaccination. The CDR3 region has the DNA TGTGCCAGCCTCGCTGGGGGGAACACTGAAGCTTTCTTT. It translates to CASLAGGNTEAFF.